The text below deals with one T cell receptor beta chain. This clone's antigen is unknown. No clone much larger than this one lies a single base away; base qualities are absent. The collaborating institutions used their own protocols to collect whole blood in K2EDTA tubes. For TCRbeta analysis, collaborators shipped samples in one of three forms: frozen whole blood, isolated PBMCs, or DNA extracted from either of those sample types. The sample belongs to a study of blood T cell repertoires in COVID-19 (TCRdb year 2020). Background for the entire study: Samples covering the acute and convalescent phases of COVID-19 were provided by collaborators in the United States, Italy and Spain. The prospective study material was composed of cDNA or gDNA derived from T cells, B-cell-depleted T cells, or PBMCs. Subjects who had been exposed to COVID-19, were actively infected with it, or had recovered from it provided the deeply sampled blood TCRbeta repertoires that made up the dataset. The repertoires were released in a freely available public database meant as a resource for research on the immune response to SARS-CoV-2. Samples were obtained from the ongoing ImmuneRACE study (first 160 participants) and from some 1,200 subjects provided by 6 global collaborators. Sample metadata almost always included a de-identified subject ID, COVID-19 status, age in years and sex. Where HLA class I and class II types were available, the types were taken from metadata supplied by the sample provider, not from assay-based typing. Overall study results and their limits: The quantity of clinical and demographic metadata differed by source and by participant and was supplied without curation.

TCRbeta CDR3 regions were amplified from genomic DNA using the immunoSEQ Assay, a bias-controlled multiplex PCR. In the original analysis: Within the assay, amplification of reference gene primers was used to estimate how many nucleated cells each sample contained. Sequence reads were collapsed and filtered to measure the absolute abundance of every unique TCRbeta CDR3 rearrangement. For each sample, productive Simpson clonality was calculated as the square root of Simpson's diversity index over productive rearrangements. The immuneACCESS repertoire file appears here via TCRdb, limited to in-frame rearrangements. These files lack a portion of the clones; in checked studies, under half of the deficit traces to unresolved V genes, and the cause of the others is not known. V and J calls and clone size are those listed in that table; D and trimming were worked out from the DNA. The sample yields 150,000 or so clones; 85% to 90% were counted once. 5.5% to 7.5% of the sample goes to the ten largest clones.

From its cysteine to its phenylalanine, the CDR3 spans 12 amino acids. The only DNA kept is the CDR3, 36 bases in frame from the first base. V is cut by 3 bases and J by 16 bases, and the space between the germline ends is 13 bases. CDR1 and CDR2 (MNHNS, SASEGT) derive from the germline V gene. The receptor comes from an older man with acute or convalescent COVID-19. The sample comprised peripheral blood. The chain is made from TRBV6-1 and TRBJ2-6; a weak D assignment points to TRBD2 (5 bases agree). At the DNA level, the sequence is TGTGCCAGCAGTGATTTGGGTAGCGCGCTGACTTTC. Translated, this gives CASSDLGSALTF.